This TCR beta chain was obtained from a study of blood T cell repertoires in COVID-19. Study overall: The United States, Italy and Spain provided the acute and convalescent COVID-19 samples. PBMCs, B-cell-depleted T cells, or T cells were the source of the cDNA or gDNA that made up the material.

Participants' reported clinical history set cohort assignment. Data came from immunoSEQ multiplex PCR; TCRdb stores just in-frame clones and leaves some out. The table shows 110,000 to 150,000 clones, with roughly 80% occurring only once. Germline V gene data show CDR1 as MNHEY and CDR2 as SVGEGT. The CDR3 is made up of 15 amino acids. V dropped 4 bases and J dropped 5; count of bases not matched to a gene: 8. Sequenced: PBMCs or T cells enriched from blood (not recorded which). The TCR was taken from a woman aged 50 to 60 who had recovered from COVID-19. V and J are TRBV6-2 or TRBV6-3 and TRBJ2-7, with 10 bases identical to TRBD1. CDR3 DNA: TGTGCCAGCAGTTGGCGACAGGGGGCCCCCAACGAGCAGTACGTC. As protein: CASSWRQGAPNEQYV.